A selection of T cell receptor beta chains follows, all from one sample in a study of T cells in Graves' hyperthyroidism and ophthalmopathy. TCRdb re-called the multiplex PCR reads with MiXCR, one entry per CDR3 protein. The sample gives approximately 400,000 distinct CDR3 sequences, approximately 14% of which show up once; approximately 30% is in the top ten. The sequenced sample was blood. The receptors were sampled from a young woman with Graves' hyperthyroidism that later progressed to Graves' ophthalmopathy. Each CDR3 is given with its conserved first and last residue. D genes are given only for firm matches. Clone size is not always given. Where it is, it says once, few, many or a class for expanded clones.

clone_size j_call v_call d_call cdr3_aa cdr3_nt
many TRBJ2-7 TRBV5-1 TRBD1 CASSLGDSTYEQYF TGCGCCAGCAGCTTGGGGGACAGCACCTACGAGCAGTACTTC
many TRBJ2-5 TRBV7-3 TRBD2 CASSPTGLAGEETQYF TGTGCCAGCAGCCCTACCGGGCTAGCGGGAGAAGAGACCCAGTACTTC
many TRBJ2-1 TRBV3-1 TRBD2 CASSQLAAIHKTNEQFF TGTGCCAGCAGCCAACTAGCGGCCATCCATAAGACCAATGAGCAGTTCTTC
. TRBJ1-4 TRBV20-1 TRBD1 CSAGGQGGTNEKLFF TGCAGTGCTGGAGGACAGGGCGGAACTAATGAAAAACTGTTTTTT
many TRBJ1-2 TRBV2 . CASSPDGPYGYTF TGTGCCAGCAGTCCGGACGGCCCCTATGGCTACACCTTC
few TRBJ2-1 TRBV10-2 . CASSESLAQGQYNEQFF TGCGCCAGCAGTGAGTCTCTAGCGCAGGGGCAGTACAATGAGCAGTTCTTC
few TRBJ2-1 TRBV9 . CASSVAGSGVPYNEQFF TGTGCCAGCAGCGTAGCCGGATCTGGGGTACCCTACAATGAGCAGTTCTTC
many TRBJ1-1 TRBV4-1 . CASSQEASGARGGEAFF TGCGCCAGCAGCCAAGAGGCGTCGGGGGCGCGGGGCGGGGAAGCTTTCTTT
. TRBJ2-2 TRBV12-3/TRBV12-4 TRBD2 CASLRGAGNTGELFF TGTGCCAGCCTTCGGGGAGCGGGAAACACCGGGGAGCTGTTTTTT
many TRBJ2-1 TRBV5-1 TRBD1 CASTSATGARYNEQFF TGCGCCAGCACCTCCGCCACAGGGGCCAGGTACAATGAGCAGTTCTTC
many TRBJ2-7 TRBV30 TRBD1 CAWSFTGGAEEQYF TGTGCCTGGAGTTTCACAGGGGGCGCGGAAGAGCAGTACTTC
many TRBJ2-1 TRBV28 . CASTLGRFSYNEQFF TGTGCCAGCACCCTAGGCAGATTCTCCTACAATGAGCAGTTCTTC
. TRBJ2-1 TRBV27 TRBD1 CASSFRDRATNEQFF TGTGCCAGCAGTTTCCGGGACAGGGCCACAAATGAGCAGTTCTTC
few TRBJ2-5 TRBV15 . CATSRIQDYQETQYF TGTGCCACCAGCAGAATACAGGATTACCAAGAGACCCAGTACTTC
many TRBJ1-2 TRBV18 TRBD1 CASSPPGQGAYGYTF TGTGCCAGCTCACCACCGGGACAGGGAGCCTATGGCTACACCTTC
. TRBJ2-1 TRBV27 . CASSLRGQGEQFF TGTGCCAGCAGTCTCCGAGGACAAGGTGAGCAGTTCTTC
many TRBJ2-7 TRBV20-1 . CSAHRDPSENEQYF TGCAGTGCCCATCGAGATCCATCGGAGAACGAGCAGTACTTC
many TRBJ2-6 TRBV20-1 . CSARPRTSTTSGANVLTF TGCAGTGCTAGACCCAGGACTTCTACAACCTCTGGGGCCAACGTCCTGACTTTC
few TRBJ2-7 TRBV29-1 TRBD2 CSVHSGSSYEQYF TGCAGCGTCCATAGCGGGAGCTCCTACGAGCAGTACTTC
many TRBJ2-2 TRBV28 . CASSLFGLTGELFF TGTGCCAGCAGTTTATTCGGGCTCACCGGGGAGCTGTTTTTT
many TRBJ2-1 TRBV2 . CASSDARFNEQFF TGTGCCAGCAGTGATGCCCGATTCAATGAGCAGTTCTTC
many TRBJ1-6 TRBV30 TRBD1 CAWSERQGLNSPLHF TGTGCCTGGAGTGAAAGACAGGGGCTAAATTCACCCCTCCACTTT
. TRBJ2-3 TRBV20-1 . CSAGYYRGGPDTQYF TGCAGTGCTGGTTATTACAGGGGAGGACCTGATACGCAGTATTTT
. TRBJ2-3 TRBV20-1 . CSALLNGISDTQYF TGCAGTGCCCTCCTAAACGGGATATCAGATACGCAGTATTTT
many TRBJ2-3 TRBV11-2 TRBD2 CASSLGTGGRRDTQYF TGTGCCAGCAGCCTAGGGACTGGCGGGAGGCGGGATACGCAGTATTTT
. TRBJ1-5 TRBV19 . CASSIDLLWTEDQPQHF TGTGCCAGTAGTATAGATCTCCTTTGGACAGAGGATCAGCCCCAGCATTTT
. TRBJ2-5 TRBV19 TRBD2 CASSLAGVGGETQYF TGTGCCAGTAGTCTAGCGGGAGTAGGTGGAGAGACCCAGTACTTC
. TRBJ2-7 TRBV10-3 . CATGDSSIYEQYF TGTGCCACTGGGGACTCGTCGATCTACGAGCAGTACTTC
. TRBJ2-7 TRBV2 . CASSGVVGGSYEQYF TGTGCCAGCAGTGGTGTCGTCGGAGGGTCGTACGAGCAGTACTTC
few TRBJ2-3 TRBV6-1 . CASSPSVGTDTQYF TGTGCCAGCAGCCCCAGCGTGGGGACAGATACGCAGTATTTT
. TRBJ1-2 TRBV2 TRBD1 CASSEDRDYGYTF TGTGCCAGCAGCGAGGACAGGGACTATGGCTACACCTTC
many TRBJ2-7 TRBV27 . CASSPTDRLYEQYF TGTGCCAGCAGCCCTACTGACAGGCTCTACGAGCAGTACTTC
. TRBJ2-1 TRBV28 . CASSSPGAASYNEQFF TGTGCCAGCAGTTCCCCTGGGGCGGCCTCCTACAATGAGCAGTTCTTC
many TRBJ1-3 TRBV2 . CASSPQEAGNTIYF TGTGCCAGCAGCCCCCAGGAAGCGGGAAACACCATATATTTT
many TRBJ1-2 TRBV2 . CASRGTHHNYGYTF TGTGCCAGCAGGGGCACCCACCATAACTATGGCTACACCTTC
. TRBJ1-2 TRBV12-3/TRBV12-4 . CASSPGSRDGYTF TGTGCCAGCAGTCCAGGTAGCAGGGATGGCTACACCTTC
few TRBJ2-7 TRBV6-1 TRBD2 CASSVRAGGRTGEQYF TGTGCCAGCAGTGTTCGAGCGGGAGGGCGTACAGGCGAGCAGTACTTC
many TRBJ2-5 TRBV6-2/TRBV6-3 . CASSYDTLGQETQYF TGTGCCAGCAGTTACGACACCCTGGGGCAAGAGACCCAGTACTTC
many TRBJ1-2 TRBV2 . CASSAGHNYGYTF TGTGCCAGCAGTGCTGGACATAACTATGGCTACACCTTC
. TRBJ2-1 TRBV28 TRBD2 CASSTAGTSGYYSSNEQFF TGTGCCAGCAGTACCGCCGGGACTAGCGGGTACTACTCCTCTAATGAGCAGTTCTTC
few TRBJ1-4 TRBV2 . CASSEHEKLFF TGTGCCAGCAGTGAACATGAAAAACTGTTTTTT
many TRBJ2-7 TRBV4-1 TRBD2 CASSWGLAVYEQYF TGCGCCAGCAGCTGGGGACTAGCGGTCTACGAGCAGTACTTC
few TRBJ1-5 TRBV7-2 . CASSLAVDGSQPQHF TGTGCCAGCAGCTTAGCGGTTGACGGGAGTCAGCCCCAGCATTTT
many TRBJ2-3 TRBV5-1 TRBD2 CASSLATSGRWADTQYF TGCGCCAGCAGCTTGGCGACTAGCGGGAGGTGGGCAGATACGCAGTATTTT
many TRBJ1-2 TRBV20-1 . CSASPTVYGYTF TGCAGTGCTAGCCCGACAGTCTATGGCTACACCTTC
many TRBJ2-1 TRBV27 . CASSPSGPWSYNEQFF TGTGCCAGCAGTCCCTCGGGGCCGTGGAGCTACAATGAGCAGTTCTTC
many TRBJ2-2 TRBV5-1 . CASSGSGIVNTGELFF TGCGCCAGCAGCGGTTCGGGAATTGTGAACACCGGGGAGCTGTTTTTT
many TRBJ2-3 TRBV11-2 . CASSLEGHPDTQYF TGTGCCAGCAGCTTAGAGGGACACCCAGATACGCAGTATTTT
many TRBJ2-5 TRBV20-1 . CSAAWVERSETQYF TGCAGTGCTGCCTGGGTCGAGAGGTCTGAGACCCAGTACTTC